The 25 T cell receptor beta chains below come from one sample, sequenced in a study of shared clonotypes between healthy human individuals. The table came from immunoSEQ multiplex PCR; TCRdb's copy has only in-frame clones and leaves some out. Here the sample spans about 2.4 million clones, 90% to 95% being singletons. Source material: naive CD4+ T cells sorted from blood. The subset here: CD45RA+ positively selected. Receptor source: a man aged 18 to 30 in good health.

The V call is TRBV30, the J call TRBJ1-2; a possible D gene is TRBD1 (6 bases). V was shortened by 5 bases and J by 4 bases, with 14 bases between the two germline ends. CDR1 is GTSNPN and CDR2 is SVGIG in the germline V gene (reference sequence). The CDR3 contains 13 residues. This CDR3 reads CAWVQGGGYGYTF. CDR3 DNA: TGTGCCTGGGTCCAAGGGGGAGGCTATGGCTACACCTTC.

The chain is built from TRBV6-6 and TRBJ2-3; D may match TRBD1 or TRBD2 (5 bases each). Germline V gene lookup returns CDR1 MNHNY and CDR2 SVGAGI (reference sequence). Trimming shortened V by 0 bases and J by 14 bases, and 12 bases separated the two germline ends. The CDR3 is 12 amino acids. This CDR3 is CASSYSNRRWYF. The CDR3 DNA is TGTGCCAGCAGTTACTCGAACAGGAGGTGGTATTTT.

The gene calls are TRBV6-7 and TRBJ2-7; TRBD1 matches at 12 bases. TRBV6-7 carries the ORF label, with uncertain function. This CDR3 has 15 residues. Unmatched junction bases numbered 11, after V lost 10 bases and J lost 4 bases. CDR3 protein: CAIKVPGQGAYEQYF. The CDR3 DNA is TGTGCCATCAAGGTGCCGGGACAGGGGGCATACGAGCAGTACTTC.

The chain employs TRBV12-5 and TRBJ1-6; D remains unclear. Germline assignment: CDR1 LGHNT and CDR2 FRNRAP. V was clipped by 1 base and J by 1 base, with 14 bases between them. The CDR3 extends over 18 amino acids. CDR3 amino acids: CASGLARTVDSYNSPLHF. The CDR3 nucleotides are TGTGCTAGTGGTTTGGCCCGGACGGTAGATTCCTATAATTCACCCCTCCACTTT.

The chain employs TRBV2 and TRBJ2-7, with no clear D. Germline CDR1 reads SNHLY; CDR2 reads FYNNEI. V was clipped by 10 bases and J by 3 bases, with 16 bases between them. There are 13 residues in the CDR3. CDR3 sequence: CATSHLELYEQYF. The CDR3 nucleotides are TGTGCCACCTCCCATTTGGAACTCTACGAGCAGTACTTC.

Regarding this clone: In the same sample, other DNA sequences code for this CDR3. V gene TRBV5-1 combines with J gene TRBJ2-1; 12 nucleotides match TRBD2. V dropped 4 bases and J dropped 0; count of bases not matched to a gene: 2. Looked up from germline, CDR1 is SGHRS and CDR2 is YFSETQ. The CDR3 contains 16 residues. The CDR3 loop reads CASSATSGGSYNEQFF. The CDR3 nucleotides read TGCGCCAGCAGCGCGACTAGCGGGGGCTCCTACAATGAGCAGTTCTTC.

V is TRBV6-1 and J is TRBJ2-7; 7 nucleotides agree with TRBD1. Germline V lookup: CDR1 MNHNS, CDR2 SASEGT. V gave up 7 bases and J gave up 4 bases; unmatched junction bases: 10. The CDR3 totals 14 residues. The CDR3 sequence: CASNTGVPIYEQYF. CDR3 nucleotides: TGTGCCAGCAACACAGGGGTCCCAATTTACGAGCAGTACTTC.

The chain carries TRBV19 and TRBJ2-7, with 7 bases that match TRBD1. Trimming took 6 bases from V and 6 from J; bases not matched to a gene: 8. Germline values: CDR1 LNHDA, CDR2 SQIVND (reference sequence). The CDR3 runs 13 residues. CDR3 DNA: TGTGCCAGTAGGACCGGACAGGTCGGCGAGCAGTACTTC. It specifies CASRTGQVGEQYF.

The rearrangement joins TRBV5-1 to TRBJ2-7; D is perhaps TRBD1 or TRBD2 (5 bases each). This CDR3 comprises 19 residues. Per the germline V gene, CDR1 is SGHRS and CDR2 is YFSETQ. The V end was cut by 0 bases, the J end by 0 bases, with 22 bases between. CDR3 nucleotides: TGCGCCAGCAGCTTGGTGGGGAATTCCCGGGACCTGAGCTCCTACGAGCAGTACTTC. Translating it yields CASSLVGNSRDLSSYEQYF.

The chain joins TRBV5-4 to TRBJ2-1; 11 bases are a match to TRBD1. V trimming: 3 bases; J trimming: 2 bases; junction bases outside the gene matches: 1. CDR1 SGHNT and CDR2 YYREEE come from the germline V gene (reference sequence). There are 15 residues in the CDR3. The CDR3 here is CASSWDRGTYNEQFF. The CDR3 DNA follows: TGTGCCAGCAGCTGGGACAGGGGGACCTACAATGAGCAGTTCTTC.

The V gene is TRBV6-1, the J gene TRBJ1-6; TRBD1 matches at 10 bases. CDR1 and CDR2 (germline): MNHNS, SASEGT. V trimming: 3 bases; J trimming: 7 bases; junction bases outside the gene matches: 3. This CDR3 contains 15 residues. CDR3 sequence (DNA): TGTGCCAGCAGTGAGACAGGGGGCGAGAATTCACCCCTCCACTTT. As protein: CASSETGGENSPLHF.

The V and J genes are TRBV6-6 and TRBJ2-5, with TRBD2 matching 7 bases. CDR1 is MNHNY, CDR2 SVGAGI, per germline (reference sequence). V shed 11 bases and J 3 bases; nucleotides not matched to a gene: 9. The CDR3 totals 13 residues. The CDR3 region is CAAKRGGEETQYF. In DNA, the CDR3 is TGTGCCGCAAAGAGGGGAGGGGAAGAGACCCAGTACTTC.

The chain recombines TRBV30 with TRBJ2-4; 7 nucleotides align to TRBD1. The V gene's germline CDR1 is GTSNPN and CDR2 SVGIG (reference sequence). This CDR3 spans 15 amino acids. The V and J ends lost 3 bases and 3 bases, in that order; junction bases with no gene match: 8. The CDR3 coding sequence is TGTGCCTGGAGGCGTTCCGGGACAGACAAAAACATTCAGTACTTC. Residues: CAWRRSGTDKNIQYF.

The chain recombines TRBV9 with TRBJ2-1; D perhaps matches TRBD1 (6 bases). The ends were cut back, 1 base at V and 0 bases at J, with 14 bases in the middle. The CDR3 extends over 17 amino acids. CDR1 and CDR2 (germline): SGDLS, YYNGEE. The CDR3 protein is CASSVTTGISSYNEQFF. For the CDR3, the DNA is TGTGCCAGCAGCGTAACCACAGGGATTAGCTCCTACAATGAGCAGTTCTTC.

The chain has TRBV28 and TRBJ1-5, with 10 bases fitting TRBD1. The CDR3 totals 15 residues. With V trimmed by 6 bases and J by 6 bases, 8 bases remained unmatched. Per the germline V gene, CDR1 is MDHEN and CDR2 is SYDVKM. Written as DNA, the CDR3 is TGTGCCAGCAGCACGGGACAGGGGACGTTTCAGCCCCAGCATTTT. This codes for CASSTGQGTFQPQHF.

This chain joins TRBV6-1 and TRBJ2-1, with 8 bases identical to TRBD2. With 3 bases clipped from V and 9 bases from J, the junction kept 7 bases outside the gene matches. Germline CDR1 and CDR2: MNHNS and SASEGT. The CDR3 loop spans 14 amino acids. CDR3 amino acids: CASSDRTSRGEQFF. CDR3 DNA: TGTGCCAGCAGTGACCGGACTAGCAGGGGTGAGCAGTTCTTC.

The V and J genes are TRBV7-9 and TRBJ1-1, with D tentatively TRBD1 (5 bases). V lost 10 bases and J lost 3, with 12 bases in between. Germline CDR1 and CDR2: SEHNR and FQNEAQ (reference sequence). The CDR3 totals 12 residues. CDR3 nucleotide sequence: TGTGCCACCACGGGGGAGTACACTGAAGCTTTCTTT. Residues: CATTGEYTEAFF.

The chain is built from TRBV19 and TRBJ1-2; D gene ambiguous. This CDR3 is 15 amino acids long. V dropped 3 bases and J dropped 4 bases, with 15 bases sitting between them. From germline, CDR1 is LNHDA and CDR2 SQIVND (reference sequence). The CDR3 spells CASSIQDLPLYGYTF. CDR3 sequence (DNA): TGTGCCAGTAGTATTCAGGACCTCCCCCTCTATGGCTACACCTTC.

V usage is TRBV11-2 and J usage is TRBJ1-6; TRBD1 is a possible D gene (5 bases). Trimming shortened V by 5 bases and J by 8 bases, and 16 bases separated the two germline ends. This CDR3 comprises 15 residues. CDR1 and CDR2 from the germline V gene are SGHAT and FQNNGV. The chain's CDR3 is CASSPGGARDSPLHF. The CDR3 nucleotides read TGTGCCAGCAGCCCAGGCGGGGCGAGAGATTCACCCCTCCACTTT.

Worth noting for this clone: The sample has other DNA sequences that encode this CDR3 too. The V gene is TRBV5-6, the J gene TRBJ2-5, with 8 bases matching TRBD1. Trimming cost V 5 bases and J 4 bases; bases outside gene matches: 4. Germline V gene data show CDR1 as SGHDT and CDR2 as YYEEEE. This CDR3 comprises 13 residues. The DNA of the CDR3 is TGTGCCAGCAGTTTTACAGGGGGAGAGACCCAGTACTTC. Protein product: CASSFTGGETQYF.

The chain combines TRBV6-5 with TRBJ2-7; 7 nucleotides line up with TRBD2. This CDR3 has 15 amino acids. V was pared by 6 bases and J by 4 bases, with 12 bases of the junction left unmatched. From germline, CDR1 is MNHEY and CDR2 SVGAGI. CDR3 in DNA: TGTGCCAGCAGCCTTACCCTAGCGGACTATTACGAGCAGTACTTC. Translation gives CASSLTLADYYEQYF.

V is TRBV5-1 and J is TRBJ2-5; 8 bases match TRBD1. V shed 5 bases, J shed 3 bases, and the junction held 9 bases outside the gene matches. Germline loops: CDR1 SGHRS, CDR2 YFSETQ. The CDR3 runs 15 residues. The CDR3 coding sequence is TGCGCCAGCAGTTTGACTGACAGGGGTGAAGAGACCCAGTACTTC. Amino acid sequence: CASSLTDRGEETQYF.

This chain joins TRBV5-1 and TRBJ2-1; no clear D. V dropped 2 bases and J dropped 5 bases, with 17 bases sitting between them. The CDR3 is made up of 16 amino acids. CDR1 is SGHRS, CDR2 YFSETQ, per germline. The CDR3 bases are TGCGCCAGCAGCTTAGGGTGGCTGGCTAAAGACAATGAGCAGTTCTTC. The encoded protein is CASSLGWLAKDNEQFF.

As for this clone: Other DNA sequences in this sample translate to the same CDR3. This chain joins TRBV5-1 and TRBJ1-1, with D perhaps matching TRBD1 (5 bases). Trimming left V 2 bases short and J 2 bases short, with 7 bases between. Germline CDR1 and CDR2: SGHRS and YFSETQ. CDR3 size: 13 residues. The CDR3 region has the DNA TGCGCCAGCAGCTTTCAGGGTAACACTGAAGCTTTCTTT. Its protein is CASSFQGNTEAFF.

The chain links TRBV10-3 to TRBJ2-2; 11 bases are shared with TRBD2. The CDR3 has 17 residues. The germline CDR1 and CDR2 sequences are ENHRY and SYGVKD. The trim removed 7 bases at V and 3 bases at J, leaving 10 bases unmatched. The CDR3 bases are TGTGCCATCAAACCCGGACTAGCGGGCATAGACACCGGGGAGCTGTTTTTT. Translating it yields CAIKPGLAGIDTGELFF.